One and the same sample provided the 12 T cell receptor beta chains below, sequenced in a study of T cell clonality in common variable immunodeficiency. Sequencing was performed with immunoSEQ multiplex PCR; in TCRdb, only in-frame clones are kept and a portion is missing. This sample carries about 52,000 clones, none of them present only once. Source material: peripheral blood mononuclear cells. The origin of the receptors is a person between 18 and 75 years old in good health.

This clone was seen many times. The CDR3 DNA, read in part, is TGTGCCAGCAGCGTCACGGGGGTCCCCTACGAG. It yields the protein CASSVTGVPYE. The full CDR3 reads CASSVTGVPYEQYF. The V gene is TRBV9, the J gene TRBJ2-7; maybe TRBD2 (6 bases). The sequence runs out 3 residues before the end of the CDR3; the remainder is reconstructed from the germline J gene. Germline V gene sequence: CDR1 SGDLS, CDR2 YYNGEE. CDR3 length: 14 residues. V lost 2 bases to trimming and J lost 2 bases, with 11 bases between them.

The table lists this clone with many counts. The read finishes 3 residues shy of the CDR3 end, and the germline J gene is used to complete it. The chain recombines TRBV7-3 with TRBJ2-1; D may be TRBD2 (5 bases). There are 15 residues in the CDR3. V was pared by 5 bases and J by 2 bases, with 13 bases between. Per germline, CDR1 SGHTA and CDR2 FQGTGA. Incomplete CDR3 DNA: TGTGCCAGCAGCCCTGGGCGGGTTACCTACAATGAG. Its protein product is CASSPGRVTYNE. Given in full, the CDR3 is CASSPGRVTYNEQFF.

CDR3 DNA (partial): TGTGCCAGCAGCTCCCCAGGGTCCGGGGAG. Protein: CASSSPGSGE. The CDR3 in its entirety is CASSSPGSGELFF. The chain combines TRBV7-3 with TRBJ2-2; a weak D match, TRBD1 (5 bases). The read terminates 3 residues ahead of where the CDR3 ends, so the germline J gene completes it. This CDR3 has 13 amino acids. Germline CDR1 is SGHTA and CDR2 is FQGTGA. V gave up 4 bases and J gave up 6 bases, with 9 bases separating them.

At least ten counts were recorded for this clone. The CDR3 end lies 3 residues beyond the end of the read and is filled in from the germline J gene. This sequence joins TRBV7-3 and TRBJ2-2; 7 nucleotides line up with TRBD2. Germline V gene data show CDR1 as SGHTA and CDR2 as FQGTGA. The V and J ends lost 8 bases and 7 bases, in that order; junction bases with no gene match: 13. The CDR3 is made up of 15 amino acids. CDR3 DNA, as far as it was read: TGTGCCAGCCCGGCAGCGCGGGGCGGGGGCGGGGAG. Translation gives CASPAARGGGGE. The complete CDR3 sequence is CASPAARGGGGELFF.

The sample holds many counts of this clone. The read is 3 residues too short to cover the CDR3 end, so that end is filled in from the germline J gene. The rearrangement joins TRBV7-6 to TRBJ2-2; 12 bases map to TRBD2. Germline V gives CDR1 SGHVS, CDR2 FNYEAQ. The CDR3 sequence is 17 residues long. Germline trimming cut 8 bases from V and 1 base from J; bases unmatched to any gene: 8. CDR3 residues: CASYQPGLAGNTGELFF. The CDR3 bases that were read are TGTGCCAGCTACCAACCGGGACTAGCGGGGAACACCGGGGAG.

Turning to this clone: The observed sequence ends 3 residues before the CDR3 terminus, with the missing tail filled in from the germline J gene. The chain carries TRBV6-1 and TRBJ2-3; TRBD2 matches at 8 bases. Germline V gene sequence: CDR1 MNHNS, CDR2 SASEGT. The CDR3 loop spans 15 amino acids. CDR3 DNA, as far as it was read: TGTGCCAGCAGTGAGTGGCGGACTAGCAATCAGCCG. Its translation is CASSEWRTSNQP. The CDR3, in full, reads CASSEWRTSNQPQYF.

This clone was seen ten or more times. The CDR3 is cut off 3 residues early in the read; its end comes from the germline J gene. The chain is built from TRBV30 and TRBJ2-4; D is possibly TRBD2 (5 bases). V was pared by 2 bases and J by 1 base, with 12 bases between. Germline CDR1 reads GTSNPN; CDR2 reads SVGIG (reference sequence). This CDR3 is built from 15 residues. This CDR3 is CAWSPDSGAKNIQYF. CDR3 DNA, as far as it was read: TGTGCCTGGAGTCCGGACTCTGGGGCCAAAAACATT.

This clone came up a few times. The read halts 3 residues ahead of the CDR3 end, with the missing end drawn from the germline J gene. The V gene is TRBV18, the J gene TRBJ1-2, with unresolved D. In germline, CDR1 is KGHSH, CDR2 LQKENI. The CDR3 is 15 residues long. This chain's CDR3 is CASSPPYLAGYDYTF. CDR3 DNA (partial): TGTGCCAGCTCACCACCGTATCTAGCGGGTTACGAC.

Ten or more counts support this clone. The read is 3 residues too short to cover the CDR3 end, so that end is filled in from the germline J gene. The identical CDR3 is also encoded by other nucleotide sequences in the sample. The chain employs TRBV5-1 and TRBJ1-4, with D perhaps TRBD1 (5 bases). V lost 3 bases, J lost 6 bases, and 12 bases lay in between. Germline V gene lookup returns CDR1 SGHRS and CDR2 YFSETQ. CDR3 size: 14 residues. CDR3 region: CASSSQGAYEKLFF. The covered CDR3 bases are TGCGCCAGCAGCTCCCAGGGAGCCTATGAAAAA.

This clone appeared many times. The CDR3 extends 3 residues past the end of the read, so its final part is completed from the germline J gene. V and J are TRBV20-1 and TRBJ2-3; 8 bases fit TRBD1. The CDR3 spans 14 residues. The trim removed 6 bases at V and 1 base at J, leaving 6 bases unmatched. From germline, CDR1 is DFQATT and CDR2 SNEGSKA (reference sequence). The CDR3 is CSAPDRGRTDTQYF. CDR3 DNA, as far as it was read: TGCAGTGCCCCTGACAGGGGCCGCACAGATACG.

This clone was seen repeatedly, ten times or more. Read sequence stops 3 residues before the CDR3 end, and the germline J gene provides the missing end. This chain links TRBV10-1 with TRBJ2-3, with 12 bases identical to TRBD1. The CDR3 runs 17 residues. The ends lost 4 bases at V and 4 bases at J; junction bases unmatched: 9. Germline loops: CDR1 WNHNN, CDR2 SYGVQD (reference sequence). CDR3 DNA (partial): TGCGCCAGCAGTGCTCGACCGGGACAGGGGGCGTCAGATACG. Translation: CASSARPGQGASDT. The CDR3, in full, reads CASSARPGQGASDTQYF.

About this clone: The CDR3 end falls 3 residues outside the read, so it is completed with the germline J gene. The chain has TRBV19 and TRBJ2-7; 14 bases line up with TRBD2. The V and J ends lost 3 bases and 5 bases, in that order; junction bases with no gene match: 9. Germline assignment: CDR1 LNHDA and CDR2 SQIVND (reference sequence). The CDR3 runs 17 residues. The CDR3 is CASSIEGLAGGSNEQYF. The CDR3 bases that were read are TGTGCCAGTAGTATTGAAGGACTAGCGGGAGGATCGAACGAG.